This TCR beta chain was captured by sequencing in a study of CD8+ T cells in alopecia areata. Study-wide context: Treated individuals took tofacitinib by mouth, 5 to 10 mg twice daily. General study findings and limits: It was less clear whether patients shared TCRs than it was in mice, possibly because of HLA. Among the cells sequenced in scalp samples are also the resident alphabeta T cells of normal skin.

This CDR3 contains 11 residues. Per the germline V gene, CDR1 is GTSNPN and CDR2 is SVGIG (reference sequence). Lesional scalp tissue (obtained by punch biopsy) and peripheral blood were collected from alopecia areata patients. With regard to this clone: What it binds is unknown.

RNA, once extracted, was reverse transcribed into cDNA for use as the sequencing template. Some clones are missing from TCRdb's copy, which holds only in-frame ones; the method was immunoSEQ multiplex PCR. Of some 180,000 clones in the sample, approximately 62% were seen once. This chain joins TRBV30 and TRBJ1-5; a weak D match, TRBD1 (5 bases). This specimen consisted of CD4+ T cells sorted from blood, obtained at week 0. The clonotype comes from a human donor with alopecia areata. The CDR3 coding sequence is TGTGGCCGGGGCCCCCATCAGCCCCAGCATTTT. It translates to CGRGPHQPQHF. The whole variable domain, remainder taken from reference TRBV30 and TRBJ1-5, is SQTIHQWPATLVQPVGSPLSLECTVEGTSNPNLYWYRQAAGRGLQLLFYSVGIGQISSEVPQNLSASRPQDRQFILSSKKLLLSDSGFYLCGRGPHQPQHFGDGTRLSIL.